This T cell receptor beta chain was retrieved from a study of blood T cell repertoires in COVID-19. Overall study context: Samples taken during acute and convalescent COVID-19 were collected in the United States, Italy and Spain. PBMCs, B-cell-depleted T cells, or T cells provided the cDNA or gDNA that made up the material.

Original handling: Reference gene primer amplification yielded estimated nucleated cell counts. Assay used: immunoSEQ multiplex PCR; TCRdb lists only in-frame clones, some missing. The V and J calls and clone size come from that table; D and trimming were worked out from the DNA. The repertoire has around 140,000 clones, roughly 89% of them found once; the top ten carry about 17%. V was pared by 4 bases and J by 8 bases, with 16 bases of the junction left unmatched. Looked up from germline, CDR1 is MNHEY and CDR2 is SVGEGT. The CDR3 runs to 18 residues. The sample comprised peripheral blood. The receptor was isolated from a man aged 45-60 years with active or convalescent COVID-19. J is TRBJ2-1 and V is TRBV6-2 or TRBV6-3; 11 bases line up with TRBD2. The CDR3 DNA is TGTGCCAGCAGTTCGATCGTGGTAGCGGGGGGGCTTAGGGATGAGCAGTTCTTC. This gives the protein CASSSIVVAGGLRDEQFF.